A single sample gave rise to the 12 T cell receptor beta chains below, sequenced in a study of cytomegalovirus exposure and HLA in healthy donors. This table comes from immunoSEQ multiplex PCR, and its TCRdb copy is limited to in-frame clones, with some not included. The sample records roughly 220,000 clones, around nine tenths being singletons. The sample taken for sequencing was PBMCs. The source of these receptors is a woman under 30 in good health and CMV-seronegative.

The rearrangement links TRBV7-9 to TRBJ1-1; 7 positions agree with TRBD1. Germline trimming cut 5 bases from V and 2 bases from J; bases unmatched to any gene: 8. This CDR3 contains 15 residues. CDR1 and CDR2 (germline): SEHNR, FQNEAQ (reference sequence). CDR3 bases: TGTGCCAGCAGCCTGAGAGGGGGCTTTAACACTGAAGCTTTCTTT. Amino acids: CASSLRGGFNTEAFF.

The V gene is TRBV5-6, the J gene TRBJ2-7, with D unresolved. The germline CDR1 and CDR2 sequences are SGHDT and YYEEEE. The CDR3 runs to 12 residues. The ends were cut back, 2 bases at V and 3 bases at J, with 6 bases in the middle. The CDR3 here is CASSFSVYEQYF. As DNA, the CDR3 is TGTGCCAGCAGCTTCAGCGTCTACGAGCAGTACTTC. The whole variable domain, remainder taken from reference TRBV5-6 and TRBJ2-7, is DAGVTQSPTHLIKTRGQQVTLRCSPKSGHDTVSWYQQALGQGPQFIFQYYEEEERQRGNFPDRFSGHQFPNYSSELNVNALLLGDSALYLCASSFSVYEQYFGPGTRLTVT.

The gene calls are TRBV5-1 and TRBJ1-1; D is undetermined. Germline V gene data show CDR1 as SGHRS and CDR2 as YFSETQ. V lost 4 bases to trimming and J lost 5 bases, with 15 bases between them. The CDR3 runs to 14 residues. The CDR3 reads CASSPATGGTEAFF. The CDR3 bases are TGCGCCAGCAGCCCGGCGACGGGCGGGACTGAAGCTTTCTTT.

The chain links TRBV6-4 to TRBJ1-1, with D possibly TRBD1 on 5 matching bases. The germline V gene has CDR1 MRHNA and CDR2 SNTAGT. V was pared by 3 bases and J by 1 base, with 9 bases between. The CDR3 has 14 amino acids. The CDR3 reads CASSEGRGNTEAFF. In nucleotides, the CDR3 is TGTGCCAGCAGTGAAGGGAGGGGGAACACTGAAGCTTTCTTT.

The chain employs TRBV28 and TRBJ2-4; tentative D call: TRBD2 (6 bases). Looked up from germline, CDR1 is MDHEN and CDR2 is SYDVKM. The CDR3 contains 14 residues. V lost 6 bases, J lost 0 bases, and 9 bases lay in between. The CDR3 region is CASSGTGAKNIQYF. The CDR3 DNA follows: TGTGCCAGCAGCGGGACTGGAGCCAAAAACATTCAGTACTTC.

This chain connects TRBV5-6 to TRBJ1-2; 7 bases agree with TRBD1. V shed 4 bases and J 5 bases; nucleotides not matched to a gene: 2. The CDR3 totals 12 residues. CDR1 is SGHDT, CDR2 YYEEEE, per germline. The CDR3 sequence: CASSPGGYGYTF. The CDR3 DNA is TGTGCCAGCAGCCCAGGGGGTTATGGCTACACCTTC.

The table lists this clone with a count of one. The chain joins TRBV27 to TRBJ2-7, with a weak D call TRBD2 (6 bases). The CDR3 length is 16 residues. Trimming removed 6 bases at V and 4 bases at J, with 22 bases between. From germline, CDR1 is MNHEY and CDR2 SMNVEV (reference sequence). DNA of the CDR3: TGTGCCAGCAGCACACAGAGACCCTCCGGGGGATACGAGCAGTACTTC. Protein sequence: CASSTQRPSGGYEQYF.

The rearrangement links TRBV30 to TRBJ2-7; D perhaps matches TRBD2 (5 bases). The CDR3 has 13 residues. Between the trimmed V and J ends, which lost 0 bases and 6 bases, there was a span of 12 bases. Germline V gene lookup returns CDR1 GTSNPN and CDR2 SVGIG (reference sequence). The CDR3 nucleotides are TGTGCCTGGAGTGTAGCTAGACTACGCGAGCAGTACTTC. Protein product: CAWSVARLREQYF.

This chain uses TRBV30 with TRBJ2-5, with a tentative D call TRBD1 (5 bases). Matching the DNA end better, TRBJ2-7 makes the J call doubtful. CDR3 length: 15 amino acids. The germline gives CDR1 GTSNPN, CDR2 SVGIG (reference sequence). CDR3 nucleotides: TGTGCCTGGACTCTCCGCAGGGAATTTTCCTACGAGCAGTACTTC. It yields the protein CAWTLRREFSYEQYF.

The V call is TRBV6-1, the J call TRBJ1-5; D gene unclear. The CDR3 is made up of 14 amino acids. V lost 3 bases and J lost 3, with 9 bases in between. From germline, CDR1 is MNHNS and CDR2 SASEGT. CDR3 nucleotides: TGTGCCAGCAGTGACCGCCGAGTCAATCAGCCCCAGCATTTT. Translation: CASSDRRVNQPQHF.

The chain combines TRBV9 with TRBJ1-1; maybe TRBD1 (6 bases). Germline V gene sequence: CDR1 SGDLS, CDR2 YYNGEE. Trimming left V 3 bases short and J 5 bases short, with 17 bases between. This CDR3 comprises 15 residues. In DNA, the CDR3 is TGTGCCAGCAGCGCTGGCGCAGGGGTGTATACTGAAGCTTTCTTT. This sequence encodes CASSAGAGVYTEAFF.

The chain carries TRBV30 and TRBJ2-1, with 14 bases lining up with TRBD2. V lost 5 bases to trimming and J lost 9 bases; unmatched junction nucleotides: 12. Germline lookup yields CDR1 GTSNPN and CDR2 SVGIG (reference sequence). CDR3 length: 16 amino acids. The chain's CDR3 is CAWSGTSGRRRGEQFF. The CDR3 DNA sequence: TGTGCCTGGTCAGGGACTAGCGGGAGACGGCGGGGTGAGCAGTTCTTC.